Listed below are T cell receptor beta chains from one sample, sequenced in a study of Graves' ophthalmopathy and Graves' hyperthyroidism. TCRdb re-called the multiplex PCR reads with MiXCR, one entry per CDR3 protein. This table has hundreds of thousands of distinct CDR3 sequences, approximately 22% appearing once. Specimen: peripheral blood. Every receptor here comes from a young woman with stable Graves' hyperthyroidism. Some clones in this sample may be carry-over from other donors' samples. Each CDR3 is given with its conserved first and last residue. The D gene is left open where the match is weak. Not every row has a clone size; where given, it reads once, few, many or a size class.

size	V	J	D	CDR3	DNA
few	TRBV5-1	TRBJ1-5	-	CASSLDPGVSQPQHF	TGCGCCAGCAGCTTGGATCCAGGGGTCTCTCAGCCCCAGCATTTT
many	TRBV6-1	TRBJ1-3	-	CATGGESGNTIYF	TGTGCTACGGGAGGGGAGTCCGGAAACACCATATATTTT
-	TRBV3-1	TRBJ1-3	-	CASSRSRTLYF	TGTGCCAGCAGCCGATCCCGGACGCTATATTTT
many	TRBV2	TRBJ1-2	-	CASVAGDGYTF	TGTGCCAGCGTGGCAGGGGATGGCTACACCTTC
many	TRBV27	TRBJ1-1	-	CASSPRLGMNTEAFF	TGTGCCAGCAGTCCACGTTTGGGTATGAACACTGAAGCTTTCTTT
-	TRBV20-1	TRBJ1-2	TRBD1	CSARATQGYYGYTF	TGCAGTGCTAGAGCAACACAGGGGTACTATGGCTACACCTTC
many	TRBV9	TRBJ2-7	-	CASSVVAGDEQYF	TGTGCCAGCAGCGTAGTAGCCGGCGACGAGCAGTACTTC
few	TRBV5-1	TRBJ1-1	-	CASRDRSSGNEAFF	TGCGCCAGCAGGGACAGATCAAGCGGAAATGAAGCTTTCTTT
few	TRBV6-2/TRBV6-3	TRBJ2-2	TRBD1	CASSYSTGAGELFF	TGTGCCAGCAGTTACTCGACAGGGGCCGGGGAGCTGTTTTTT
many	TRBV2	TRBJ1-3	TRBD1	CASSETDRPGNTIYF	TGTGCCAGCAGTGAAACGGACAGGCCTGGAAACACCATATATTTT
many	TRBV30	TRBJ2-5	-	CAWSLGRGRMETQYF	TGTGCCTGGAGTCTGGGGCGGGGACGGATGGAGACCCAGTACTTC
many	TRBV7-2	TRBJ1-1	-	CASSLGQLGGAFF	TGTGCCAGCAGCCTGGGACAACTGGGGGGGGCTTTCTTT
-	TRBV28	TRBJ2-7	-	CASSPSRTIHEQYF	TGTGCCAGCAGCCCGTCCAGGACTATACACGAGCAGTACTTC
many	TRBV15	TRBJ1-1	-	CVTSRPTGLNTAAFF	TGTGTCACCAGCAGGCCGACAGGTTTGAACACTGCAGCTTTCTTT
many	TRBV28	TRBJ1-2	TRBD1	CASNFRDRGLGYTF	TGTGCCAGCAACTTCCGGGACAGGGGGCTTGGCTACACCTTC
-	TRBV4-1	TRBJ1-1	-	CASSHGGTTDTEAFF	TGCGCCAGCAGCCATGGTGGGACGACGGACACTGAAGCTTTCTTT
many	TRBV19	TRBJ1-1	-	CASSIDVLNTEAFF	TGTGCCAGTAGTATAGACGTCCTCAACACTGAAGCTTTCTTT
-	TRBV6-2/TRBV6-3	TRBJ1-2	-	CASSPAGAKRDYGYTF	TGTGCCAGCAGCCCCGCGGGGGCAAAGAGGGACTATGGCTACACCTTC
many	TRBV6-5	TRBJ1-6	-	CASSTRTFNSPLHF	TGTGCCAGCAGTACTAGGACGTTTAATTCACCCCTCCACTTT
many	TRBV20-1	TRBJ2-2	TRBD2	CSARDERGNTGELFF	TGCAGTGCTAGAGATGAGCGGGGGAACACCGGGGAGCTGTTTTTT
-	TRBV27	TRBJ2-7	TRBD1	CASSPPSRDRGTYEQYF	TGTGCCAGCAGTCCCCCTTCGAGGGACAGGGGAACCTACGAGCAGTACTTC
-	TRBV2	TRBJ2-5	-	CASSPTARGETQYF	TGTGCCAGCAGCCCCACCGCAAGGGGAGAGACCCAGTACTTC
-	TRBV6-1	TRBJ2-5	-	CASSPGQGRRETQYF	TGTGCCAGCAGCCCGGGGCAGGGGAGACGAGAGACCCAGTACTTC
-	TRBV29-1	TRBJ2-5	-	CSVSRQAGETQYF	TGCAGCGTTTCACGACAGGCAGGAGAGACCCAGTACTTC
few	TRBV28	TRBJ2-3	-	CASSLGRGKATDTQYF	TGTGCCAGCAGTTTGGGTCGAGGGAAGGCCACAGATACGCAGTATTTT